This TCR beta chain originates from a study of tumor and adjacent non-tumor tissue in lung cancer. Study context: The cohort had 12 to 13 adenocarcinoma, a couple of squamous cell and 1 small cell patients. The patients, roughly eleven men and five or six women, were about 31 to 76 with stage I to III disease.

TCRbeta libraries were built with three rounds of nested PCR, modified from ARM-PCR. From the multiplex PCR reads, TCRdb called clonotypes with MiXCR, one entry per CDR3 protein. This repertoire shows 60,000 to 90,000 distinct CDR3 sequences, over 75% found once; its top ten account for approximately 12%. Details on this clonotype: One junction end disagrees with the germline gene, perhaps due to a read error.

Germline lookup yields CDR1 MDHEN and CDR2 SYDVKM. The CDR3 length is 13 residues. RNA was extracted from bulk tissue without any cell sorting. This clonotype was sampled from a woman aged 45-65 years with non-small cell lung cancer. The chain combines TRBV28 with TRBJ1-3; no clear D. The sequencing input was lung tumor tissue. The CDR3 reads CVSRINSGNTIYF. CDR3 in DNA: TGTGTCAGCAGGATCAATTCCGGAAACACCATTTATTTT.